The 32 T cell receptor beta chains below come from one sample, sequenced in a study of blood T cell repertoires in COVID-19 (dated by TCRdb to about 2020). Library preparation used the immunoSEQ multiplex PCR assay. Entries here come from immuneACCESS through TCRdb and include only in-frame sequences with V and J called. Some clones fail to appear in such tables; in the studies checked, an unresolved V gene covers under half of the shortfall, and the cause of the remainder is unknown. The sample table holds under 300,000 clones, of which approximately 84% were seen once. The ten largest clones capture roughly 3.2% of the sample. Sequenced material: PBMCs or T cells enriched from blood (not recorded which). The origin of the receptors is a man aged 45-65 years who had recovered from COVID-19.

The genes are TRBV10-3 and TRBJ1-3, with 8 bases fitting TRBD1. The CDR3 runs to 14 residues. After removal of 10 bases from V and 0 bases from J, the junction contained 5 bases not matched to a gene. Germline values: CDR1 ENHRY, CDR2 SYGVKD. The CDR3 sequence is CATTGTGSGNTIYF. DNA of the CDR3: TGTGCCACCACCGGGACAGGCTCTGGAAACACCATATATTTT.

This chain uses TRBV12-5 with TRBJ2-3; D might be TRBD1 (5 bases). V dropped 7 bases and J dropped 8 bases, with 10 bases sitting between them. The germline V gene has CDR1 LGHNT and CDR2 FRNRAP. The CDR3 is 11 amino acids. The CDR3 DNA reads as TGTGCTAGTGCTTCACAGGTTACGCAGTATTTT. It translates to CASASQVTQYF.

The gene calls are TRBV3-1 (or the pseudogene TRBV3-2) and TRBJ2-3, with D perhaps matching TRBD2 (6 bases). CDR3 length: 13 residues. Trimming cost V 1 base and J 5 bases, with 7 bases left between them. The germline V gene encodes CDR1 LGHDT and CDR2 YNNKEL (reference sequence). CDR3 nucleotides: TGTGCCAGCAGCCAAGGGCGGGAAGATACGCAGTATTTT. Protein sequence: CASSQGREDTQYF.

V is TRBV27 and J is TRBJ1-6; TRBD1 is a possible D gene (5 bases). With 6 bases removed from V and 8 bases from J, the gap between germline ends came to 11 bases. The germline gives CDR1 MNHEY, CDR2 SMNVEV (reference sequence). The CDR3 has 13 residues. CDR3 in DNA: TGTGCCAGCAGAGGAGGGACTGATTCACCCCTCCACTTT. Its translation is CASRGGTDSPLHF.

V is TRBV5-1 and J is TRBJ2-1, with D perhaps matching TRBD2 (5 bases). Germline V lookup: CDR1 SGHRS, CDR2 YFSETQ. Trimming cost V 3 bases and J 4 bases, with 17 bases left between them. This CDR3 is built from 16 residues. The CDR3: CASSSRTSVRYNEQFF. The CDR3 nucleotides are TGCGCCAGCAGCTCCAGGACTTCAGTCAGGTACAATGAGCAGTTCTTC.

This chain links TRBV5-5 with TRBJ1-5; weak D call: TRBD1 (5 bases). Germline CDR1 is SGHKS and CDR2 is YYEKEE (reference sequence). This CDR3 contains 16 residues. The germline V and J ends were trimmed by 1 base and 2 bases, with 13 bases remaining between them. In nucleotides, the CDR3 is TGTGCCAGCAGCTTGTTGGGAGGGGATGGCAATCAGCCCCAGCATTTT. Encoded protein: CASSLLGGDGNQPQHF.

A few counts support this clone. This chain links TRBV7-9 with TRBJ2-6; TRBD1 agrees at 7 bases. This CDR3 is built from 15 residues. The germline V gene encodes CDR1 SEHNR and CDR2 FQNEAQ (reference sequence). V shed 8 bases and J 3 bases; nucleotides not matched to a gene: 7. CDR3 residues: CASGIDRVGANVLTF. The CDR3 nucleotides are TGTGCCAGCGGAATAGACAGGGTTGGGGCCAACGTCCTGACTTTC.

This chain joins TRBV5-6 and TRBJ1-1, with a weak D call TRBD1 (6 bases). Trimming took 2 bases from V and 0 from J, leaving 11 bases between them. Germline values: CDR1 SGHDT, CDR2 YYEEEE. The CDR3 covers 15 residues. The CDR3 is CASSFQGNMNTEAFF. The CDR3 DNA reads TGTGCCAGCAGCTTTCAGGGGAACATGAACACTGAAGCTTTCTTT.

This chain uses TRBV7-9 with TRBJ2-1; D unresolved. The germline gives CDR1 SEHNR, CDR2 FQNEAQ (reference sequence). V was clipped by 0 bases and J by 0 bases, with 12 bases between them. The CDR3 covers 17 residues. The CDR3 DNA reads as TGTGCCAGCAGCTTAGCTGGAGACCCTAGCTCCTACAATGAGCAGTTCTTC. Amino acid sequence: CASSLAGDPSSYNEQFF. Complete variable domain (other parts from reference TRBV7-9 and TRBJ2-1): DTGVSQNPRHKITKRGQNVTFRCDPISEHNRLYWYRQTLGQGPEFLTYFQNEAQLEKSRLLSDRFSAERPKGSFSTLEIQRTEQGDSAMYLCASSLAGDPSSYNEQFFGPGTRLTVL.

V and J are TRBV10-3 and TRBJ2-4; TRBD2 is a possible D gene (5 bases). Germline CDR1 ENHRY, CDR2 SYGVKD. This CDR3 is built from 15 residues. Deletions cut 0 bases from V and 7 bases from J, with 13 bases between. The DNA of the CDR3 is TGTGCCATCAGTGAGTCGGTGAGGGAGAGTAACATTCAGTACTTC. Amino acid sequence: CAISESVRESNIQYF.

This rearrangement joins TRBV19 to TRBJ2-1; TRBD2 matches 8 bases. Germline V lookup: CDR1 LNHDA, CDR2 SQIVND (reference sequence). CDR3 length equals 17 residues. The trim removed 9 bases at V and 3 bases at J, leaving 16 bases unmatched. In DNA, the CDR3 is TGTGCCAGCACAGGGTCCAGCGGGAGCCGACACTACAATGAGCAGTTCTTC. Its translation: CASTGSSGSRHYNEQFF.

V usage is TRBV5-1 and J usage is TRBJ2-7; maybe TRBD2 (5 bases). The CDR3 is 12 amino acids. Trimming left V 4 bases short and J 2 bases short, with 7 bases between. The germline CDR1 and CDR2 sequences are SGHRS and YFSETQ. As DNA, the CDR3 is TGCGCCAGCAGCCTCGGGGCCTACGAGCAGTACTTC. It yields the protein CASSLGAYEQYF.

The genes are TRBV19 and TRBJ2-5, with 7 bases fitting TRBD1. V gave up 7 bases and J gave up 5 bases; unmatched junction bases: 7. Germline loops: CDR1 LNHDA, CDR2 SQIVND (reference sequence). The CDR3 is 13 amino acids. CDR3: CASNAGGVETQYF. In DNA, the CDR3 is TGTGCCAGTAACGCAGGGGGAGTGGAGACCCAGTACTTC. Filled out from reference TRBV19 and TRBJ2-5, the complete variable domain reads DGGITQSPKYLFRKEGQNVTLSCEQNLNHDAMYWYRQDPGQGLRLIYYSQIVNDFQKGDIAEGYSVSREKKESFPLTVTSAQKNPTAFYLCASNAGGVETQYFGPGTRLLVL.

This chain connects TRBV7-3 to TRBJ1-6, with D possibly TRBD1 on 6 matching bases. The CDR3 has 13 amino acids. CDR1 and CDR2 (germline): SGHTA, FQGTGA. The V and J ends lost 5 bases and 6 bases respectively, with 8 bases between them. The CDR3 spells CASSQGGNSPLHF. DNA for the CDR3: TGTGCCAGCAGCCAAGGGGGTAATTCACCCCTCCACTTT.

This clone has a handful of counts. V gene TRBV7-2 combines with J gene TRBJ1-5; 8 bases fit TRBD1. The germline V gene encodes CDR1 SGHTA and CDR2 FQGNSA. With 4 bases clipped from V and 0 bases from J, the junction kept 2 bases outside the gene matches. The CDR3 covers 15 residues. CDR3 nucleotide sequence: TGTGCCAGCAGCTCGACAGGGGCTAGCAATCAGCCCCAGCATTTT. Translation gives CASSSTGASNQPQHF.

The chain links TRBV5-1 to TRBJ1-2; TRBD1 might be the D (5 bases). V dropped 2 bases and J dropped 0 bases, with 11 bases sitting between them. The germline V gene has CDR1 SGHRS and CDR2 YFSETQ. The CDR3 loop spans 15 amino acids. The CDR3 DNA follows: TGCGCCAGCAGCTTCGACACAGGAGCTAACTATGGCTACACCTTC. Encoded protein: CASSFDTGANYGYTF.

The CDR3 nucleotides are TGTGCCAGCAGCTTTCCGGCGGCCTACCAAGAGACCCAGTACTTC. Amino acids: CASSFPAAYQETQYF. The J gene is TRBJ2-5, the V gene TRBV7-2, with no clear D. V lost 3 bases to trimming and J lost 0 bases, with 11 bases between them. The CDR3 sequence is 15 residues long. From germline, CDR1 is SGHTA and CDR2 FQGNSA.

The genes are TRBV5-4 and TRBJ2-2, with D perhaps TRBD2 (5 bases). CDR3 size: 14 residues. Trimming removed 7 bases from V and 7 bases from J, with 17 bases in between. The V gene's germline CDR1 is SGHNT and CDR2 YYREEE (reference sequence). CDR3 DNA sequence: TGTGCCAGCCGCGGAGAGGGAACTAGCGGGGAGCTGTTTTTT. Amino acids: CASRGEGTSGELFF.

The CDR3 loop reads CASSDLGGTIYF. CDR3 bases: TGTGCCAGCAGTGATCTGGGGGGGACCATATATTTT. V and J are TRBV2 and TRBJ1-3; a weak D match, TRBD1 (5 bases). Germline CDR1 is SNHLY and CDR2 is FYNNEI. V lost 3 bases and J 10 bases, leaving 10 bases between the germline ends. CDR3 length: 12 amino acids.

V gene TRBV19 combines with J gene TRBJ1-3; D remains ambiguous. Germline CDR1 and CDR2: LNHDA and SQIVND (reference sequence). This CDR3 has 20 residues. Between the trimmed V and J ends, which lost 5 bases and 0 bases, there was a span of 26 bases. The CDR3 is CASSFQTTGDYSPSGNTIYF. The CDR3 DNA reads as TGTGCCAGTAGTTTTCAAACTACGGGAGATTATTCGCCCTCTGGAAACACCATATATTTT.

The CDR3 bases are TGTGCCTGGACCTTACAATGGGAGGAGAGGTCGGATGGCTACACCTTC. Translation gives CAWTLQWEERSDGYTF. This chain connects TRBV30 to TRBJ1-2; D is unclear. The V gene lost 4 bases and the J gene lost 6 bases, with 24 bases spanning the gap. Germline V lookup: CDR1 GTSNPN, CDR2 SVGIG (reference sequence). CDR3 size: 16 residues.

This clone was seen only once. The rearrangement joins TRBV7-2 to TRBJ1-4; no firm D call. CDR3 length: 16 amino acids. V was clipped by 1 base and J by 1 base, with 10 bases between them. Looked up from germline, CDR1 is SGHTA and CDR2 is FQGNSA. CDR3: CASSLVRRITNEKLFF. CDR3 DNA: TGTGCCAGCAGCTTAGTGAGGCGGATAACTAATGAAAAACTGTTTTTT.

In this sample, this clone turned up a few times. The CDR3 DNA follows: TGTGCCAGCAAACCCCTCCAGGGGTCTAACTATGGCTACACCTTC. It yields the protein CASKPLQGSNYGYTF. The genes are TRBV27 and TRBJ1-2, with a possible D match to TRBD1 (6 bases). This CDR3 comprises 15 residues. V was clipped by 7 bases and J by 0 bases, with 15 bases between them. Germline values: CDR1 MNHEY, CDR2 SMNVEV (reference sequence).

The chain carries TRBV19 and TRBJ2-5; 9 bases are a match to TRBD1. The CDR3 covers 15 residues. J lost 5 bases, V lost 5 bases, and 9 bases had no gene match. CDR1 is LNHDA, CDR2 SQIVND, per germline (reference sequence). The CDR3: CASSRDRDGGETQYF. CDR3 coding DNA: TGTGCCAGTAGTCGGGACAGGGATGGCGGGGAGACCCAGTACTTC.

The rearrangement uses TRBV6-5 and TRBJ2-7, with TRBD1 as a possible D gene (5 bases). Germline V lookup: CDR1 MNHEY, CDR2 SVGAGI. V lost 4 bases, J lost 2 bases, and 15 bases lay in between. There are 15 residues in the CDR3. In DNA form, the CDR3 reads TGTGCCAGCAGTTCTGACCAGGGCTTCACCTACGAGCAGTACTTC. Residues: CASSSDQGFTYEQYF.

This clone has a handful of counts. V usage is TRBV3-1 (or the pseudogene TRBV3-2) and J usage is TRBJ1-1; the match to TRBD1 covers 10 bases. V lost 4 bases and J lost 5; bases outside the gene matches: 4. Germline loops: CDR1 LGHDT, CDR2 YNNKEL (reference sequence). CDR3 size: 14 residues. The CDR3 loop reads CASSLGTGVTEAFF. The CDR3 nucleotides read TGTGCCAGCAGCCTGGGGACAGGGGTTACTGAAGCTTTCTTT.

V usage is TRBV5-1 and J usage is TRBJ1-1; TRBD1 is a possible D gene (6 bases). This CDR3 has 14 amino acids. Germline loops: CDR1 SGHRS, CDR2 YFSETQ. Trimming left V 4 bases short and J 7 bases short, with 17 bases between. The CDR3 loop reads CASSILQGRGEAFF. CDR3 nucleotide sequence: TGCGCCAGCAGCATCCTACAGGGTCGCGGTGAAGCTTTCTTT.

V gene TRBV10-1 combines with J gene TRBJ2-3, with TRBD2 identical over 9 bases. The trim removed 5 bases at V and 4 bases at J, leaving 7 bases unmatched. Per the germline V gene, CDR1 is WNHNN and CDR2 is SYGVQD (reference sequence). This CDR3 is 15 amino acids long. The CDR3 spells CASSRGGAGADTQYF. The DNA of the CDR3 is TGCGCCAGCAGTCGCGGGGGGGCCGGCGCAGATACGCAGTATTTT.

This rearrangement joins TRBV5-1 to TRBJ2-5; 9 bases are shared with TRBD2. V was pared by 4 bases and J by 2 bases, with 9 bases of the junction left unmatched. This CDR3 contains 16 residues. Germline values: CDR1 SGHRS, CDR2 YFSETQ. The CDR3 sequence is CASSPGLARAQETQYF. CDR3 bases: TGCGCCAGCAGCCCAGGACTAGCGAGAGCGCAAGAGACCCAGTACTTC. Supplemented by reference TRBV5-1 and TRBJ2-5, the full variable domain reads KAGVTQTPRYLIKTRGQQVTLSCSPISGHRSVSWYQQTPGQGLQFLFEYFSETQRNKGNFPGRFSGRQFSNSRSEMNVSTLELGDSALYLCASSPGLARAQETQYFGPGTRLLVL.

V and J are TRBV4-3 and TRBJ1-2, with D uncertain. Trimming took 1 base from V and 1 from J, leaving 10 bases between them. Germline CDR1 LGHNA, CDR2 YSLEER. The CDR3 extends over 15 amino acids. CDR3 sequence (DNA): TGCGCCAGCAGCCAAGCGGAGGGTTATAACTATGGCTACACCTTC. Residues: CASSQAEGYNYGYTF.

The chain has TRBV6-5 and TRBJ2-3; D not resolved. The CDR3 contains 14 residues. Deletions cut 0 bases from V and 6 bases from J, with 10 bases between. In germline, CDR1 is MNHEY, CDR2 SVGAGI. CDR3 loop: CASSYSSYVDTQYF. The CDR3 region has the DNA TGTGCCAGCAGTTACTCGAGCTATGTGGATACGCAGTATTTT.

The chain recombines TRBV3-1 (or the pseudogene TRBV3-2) with TRBJ1-5; D remains ambiguous. The germline V and J ends were trimmed by 0 bases and 5 bases, with 5 bases remaining between them. In germline, CDR1 is LGHDT, CDR2 YNNKEL (reference sequence). There are 13 residues in the CDR3. The CDR3 loop reads CASSQELYQPQHF. The CDR3 DNA reads as TGTGCCAGCAGCCAAGAACTTTATCAGCCCCAGCATTTT.